Following are 27 T cell receptor beta chains from one sample sequenced in a study of T cell changes during pregnancy in multiple sclerosis. Data came from immunoSEQ multiplex PCR; TCRdb stores just in-frame clones and leaves some out. The sample carries 65,000 to 90,000 clones, over 80% recorded once. The input for sequencing was peripheral blood, taken in the third trimester of pregnancy. These receptor sequences come from a female donor in good health, enrolled as a control in a pregnancy study.

The CDR3 nucleotides are TGTGCCAGCAGTGCGGCGGGAGCGTACTACAATGAGCAGTTCTTC. As protein: CASSAAGAYYNEQFF. The chain carries TRBV6-1 and TRBJ2-1; TRBD2 matches at 7 bases. Germline V gene lookup returns CDR1 MNHNS and CDR2 SASEGT. The CDR3 has 15 amino acids. The trim removed 4 bases at V and 3 bases at J, leaving 6 bases unmatched.

The chain recombines TRBV7-2 with TRBJ2-2; D possibly corresponds to TRBD1 (5 bases). V was shortened by 3 bases and J by 7 bases, with 15 bases between the two germline ends. Germline lookup yields CDR1 SGHTA and CDR2 FQGNSA. This CDR3 contains 15 residues. CDR3 nucleotides: TGTGCCAGCAGCTTTCCAGGGTATAGAGACGGGGAGCTGTTTTTT. This encodes CASSFPGYRDGELFF.

This sequence joins TRBV5-1 and TRBJ1-1; perhaps TRBD1 as D (5 bases). V lost 6 bases and J 0 bases, leaving 12 bases between the germline ends. The length of the CDR3 is 14 residues. Germline V CDR1 and CDR2: SGHRS, YFSETQ. The CDR3, as DNA: TGCGCCAGCAAAAGCGGGGGGATGAACACTGAAGCTTTCTTT. Translated, it gives CASKSGGMNTEAFF.

V usage is TRBV27 and J usage is TRBJ1-6; the D is unclear. Deletions cut 5 bases from V and 11 bases from J, with 16 bases between. CDR1 MNHEY and CDR2 SMNVEV come from the germline V gene (reference sequence). The CDR3 sequence is 14 residues long. The CDR3 reads CASSPVRFETPLHF. CDR3 DNA sequence: TGTGCCAGCAGTCCCGTACGTTTCGAGACACCCCTCCACTTT.

The V and J genes are TRBV5-4 and TRBJ2-7; D is uncertain. This CDR3 region has 11 residues. Germline V gives CDR1 SGHNT, CDR2 YYREEE (reference sequence). Deletions cut 4 bases from V and 2 bases from J, with 4 bases between. The CDR3 bases are TGTGCCAGCAGCGAGGCCTACGAGCAGTACTTC. Translated: CASSEAYEQYF.

The V call is TRBV5-6, the J call TRBJ2-5; D ambiguous. The V and J ends lost 4 bases and 5 bases respectively, with 15 bases between them. Germline V CDR1 and CDR2: SGHDT, YYEEEE. The CDR3 is 14 amino acids. The CDR3 reads CASSRPISRETQYF. The CDR3 DNA sequence: TGTGCCAGCAGCCGACCAATAAGCAGGGAGACCCAGTACTTC.

The V call is TRBV5-1, the J call TRBJ2-7; D possibly corresponds to TRBD1 (5 bases). CDR1 is SGHRS and CDR2 is YFSETQ in the germline V gene. Trimming shortened V by 4 bases and J by 5 bases, and 22 bases separated the two germline ends. CDR3 length: 16 amino acids. CDR3 bases: TGCGCCAGCAGCCTGGGCTCGGGTACCAGGGTCCACGAGCAGTACTTC. Encoded protein: CASSLGSGTRVHEQYF. Combining the CDR3 with reference TRBV5-1 and TRBJ2-7 gives the whole variable domain KAGVTQTPRYLIKTRGQQVTLSCSPISGHRSVSWYQQTPGQGLQFLFEYFSETQRNKGNFPGRFSGRQFSNSRSEMNVSTLELGDSALYLCASSLGSGTRVHEQYFGPGTRLTVT.

The V and J genes are TRBV15 and TRBJ2-1; TRBD2 agrees at 11 bases. Germline assignment: CDR1 LNHNV and CDR2 YYDKDF (reference sequence). V lost 0 bases and J lost 7; bases outside the gene matches: 8. This CDR3 spans 17 amino acids. The CDR3 sequence: CATSRDDWLAGGNEQFF. The CDR3 region has the DNA TGTGCCACCAGCAGAGATGATTGGCTAGCGGGGGGTAATGAGCAGTTCTTC.

The chain recombines TRBV5-1 with TRBJ2-5; 8 bases fit TRBD1. The V gene's germline CDR1 is SGHRS and CDR2 YFSETQ. With 4 bases clipped from V and 4 bases from J, the junction kept 6 bases outside the gene matches. The CDR3 totals 14 residues. The CDR3 spells CASSDDRGGETQYF. The CDR3 DNA follows: TGCGCCAGCAGCGACGACAGGGGTGGAGAGACCCAGTACTTC.

This clone has a single count. This chain links TRBV7-9 with TRBJ1-1; D is ambiguous. The CDR3 runs to 14 residues. Trimming removed 0 bases from V and 1 base from J, with 6 bases in between. Germline CDR1 and CDR2: SEHNR and FQNEAQ (reference sequence). The CDR3: CASSLAMANTEAFF. CDR3 nucleotide sequence: TGTGCCAGCAGCTTAGCGATGGCGAACACTGAAGCTTTCTTT.

This clone occurred once. The chain links TRBV11-2 to TRBJ2-1; D uncertain. Trimming took off 1 base at V and 8 bases at J, with 9 bases between the two ends. The CDR3 contains 13 residues. Germline V CDR1 and CDR2: SGHAT, FQNNGV. CDR3 residues: CASSLARLHEQFF. The DNA for the CDR3 is TGTGCCAGCAGCTTAGCACGGTTACATGAGCAGTTCTTC.

V is TRBV19 and J is TRBJ2-7; D perhaps matches TRBD1 (5 bases). The V end was cut by 2 bases, the J end by 6 bases, with 8 bases between. CDR1 and CDR2 (germline): LNHDA, SQIVND (reference sequence). This CDR3 region has 12 residues. CDR3: CASSIMGREQYF. The CDR3 DNA is TGTGCCAGTAGTATAATGGGGCGCGAGCAGTACTTC.

The rearrangement uses TRBV5-1 and TRBJ2-2; 11 nucleotides align to TRBD1. The CDR3 runs 16 residues. Germline lookup yields CDR1 SGHRS and CDR2 YFSETQ. V lost 2 bases and J lost 7; bases outside the gene matches: 7. CDR3 residues: CASSFRGQGEIGELFF. As DNA, the CDR3 is TGCGCCAGCAGCTTCAGGGGACAGGGGGAGATCGGGGAGCTGTTTTTT.

The V and J genes are TRBV2 and TRBJ2-7; 12 positions match TRBD1. This CDR3 has 15 residues. Germline CDR1 is SNHLY and CDR2 is FYNNEI. V dropped 0 bases and J dropped 5; count of bases not matched to a gene: 2. The CDR3 loop is CASSEAGTGGHEQYF. CDR3 in DNA: TGTGCCAGCAGTGAAGCGGGGACAGGGGGCCACGAGCAGTACTTC.

The chain employs TRBV19 and TRBJ1-2, with 9 bases fitting TRBD1. The trim removed 3 bases at V and 4 bases at J, leaving 6 bases unmatched. Germline V gene lookup returns CDR1 LNHDA and CDR2 SQIVND (reference sequence). The CDR3 runs 15 residues. This CDR3 is CASSMGTGRSYGYTF. The CDR3 DNA reads as TGTGCCAGTAGTATGGGGACAGGGCGTTCCTATGGCTACACCTTC.

The V and J genes are TRBV27 and TRBJ2-7; 9 positions agree with TRBD2. The germline CDR1 and CDR2 sequences are MNHEY and SMNVEV (reference sequence). Trimming at V came to 4 bases and at J to 6 bases, leaving 10 bases not matched to a gene. The CDR3 is 15 amino acids. CDR3 in amino acids: CASSSLAGEMAEQYF. The CDR3 DNA follows: TGTGCCAGCAGTTCCTTAGCGGGAGAGATGGCCGAGCAGTACTTC.

The chain joins TRBV28 to TRBJ1-4, with TRBD1 as a possible D gene (6 bases). Germline assignment: CDR1 MDHEN and CDR2 SYDVKM. This CDR3 contains 15 residues. V was clipped by 8 bases and J by 0 bases, with 13 bases between them. The CDR3 sequence: CASVWGGPTNEKLFF. CDR3 DNA sequence: TGTGCCAGCGTGTGGGGGGGCCCAACTAATGAAAAACTGTTTTTT.

V and J are TRBV2 and TRBJ2-2; D possibly corresponds to TRBD2 (6 bases). V lost 6 bases, J lost 0 bases, and 8 bases lay in between. The CDR3 spans 14 residues. Germline V gene sequence: CDR1 SNHLY, CDR2 FYNNEI. The CDR3, as DNA: TGTGCCAGCAGACCGGGGGCGAACACCGGGGAGCTGTTTTTT. Translation: CASRPGANTGELFF.

This chain uses TRBV28 with TRBJ2-7; D possibly corresponds to TRBD2 (6 bases). The ends were cut back, 6 bases at V and 2 bases at J, with 20 bases in the middle. The CDR3 loop spans 16 amino acids. Germline V lookup: CDR1 MDHEN, CDR2 SYDVKM. CDR3 loop: CASSFSERVPTYEQYF. In DNA form, the CDR3 reads TGTGCCAGCAGCTTCAGCGAGCGGGTGCCCACCTACGAGCAGTACTTC.

This clone has a handful of counts. The CDR3 loop is CASSSQGMNTEAFF. The CDR3 DNA reads TGTGCCAGCAGCTCACAGGGGATGAACACTGAAGCTTTCTTT. This chain links TRBV7-9 with TRBJ1-1; 7 nucleotides line up with TRBD1. The V and J ends lost 4 bases and 0 bases, in that order; junction bases with no gene match: 2. Germline CDR1 SEHNR, CDR2 FQNEAQ (reference sequence). This CDR3 region has 14 residues.

Only a few counts were recorded for this clone. This chain uses TRBV29-1 with TRBJ1-1; no firm D call. With 7 bases removed from V and 7 bases from J, the gap between germline ends came to 10 bases. This CDR3 region has 10 residues. Germline V gene sequence: CDR1 SQVTM, CDR2 ANQGSEA. The CDR3 is CSAEENEAFF. The CDR3 DNA sequence: TGCAGCGCCGAGGAGAATGAAGCTTTCTTT.

The chain is built from TRBV9 and TRBJ2-2, with unresolved D. CDR1 is SGDLS, CDR2 YYNGEE, per germline. The CDR3 sequence is 14 residues long. Trimming took 3 bases from V and 6 from J, leaving 12 bases between them. The CDR3 loop is CASSAVRVAGELFF. The DNA for the CDR3 is TGTGCCAGCAGCGCCGTTCGGGTGGCCGGGGAGCTGTTTTTT.

This clone has a single count. The V call is TRBV7-9, the J call TRBJ1-1; 8 bases map to TRBD1. The germline V gene has CDR1 SEHNR and CDR2 FQNEAQ (reference sequence). J gave up 0 bases and V 5 bases, and 11 bases lay outside the gene matches. The CDR3 has 17 residues. This CDR3 reads CASSGRTGPGVNTEAFF. For the CDR3, the DNA is TGTGCCAGCAGCGGCCGGACAGGGCCAGGGGTGAACACTGAAGCTTTCTTT.

The chain joins TRBV21-1 to TRBJ1-2; the table's TRBD1 call for D was not verified on the DNA. TRBV21-1 is a recognized pseudogene. This CDR3 contains 15 residues. The CDR3 region has the DNA TGTGCCAGCAGCCCCCGACAGGGGTACGGCTATGGCTACACCTTC. It translates to CASSPRQGYGYGYTF.

The table lists this clone with a few counts. The chain joins TRBV6-5 to TRBJ2-5; possibly TRBD2 for D (6 bases). CDR1 is MNHEY and CDR2 is SVGAGI in the germline V gene. With 2 bases removed from V and 5 bases from J, the gap between germline ends came to 12 bases. The length of the CDR3 is 14 residues. CDR3 amino acids: CASSYGRDVETQYF. In DNA form, the CDR3 reads TGTGCCAGCAGTTACGGGCGGGATGTGGAGACCCAGTACTTC.

The chain combines TRBV2 with TRBJ1-6; 10 nucleotides line up with TRBD1. The V gene's germline CDR1 is SNHLY and CDR2 FYNNEI. V gave up 4 bases and J gave up 6 bases; unmatched junction bases: 6. The CDR3 has 16 amino acids. CDR3 loop: CASSARQGAVNSPLHF. The CDR3 nucleotides read TGTGCCAGCAGTGCGCGACAGGGGGCAGTTAATTCACCCCTCCACTTT.

The rearrangement links TRBV7-2 to TRBJ2-7; 9 bases match TRBD2. Germline lookup yields CDR1 SGHTA and CDR2 FQGNSA. V was pared by 2 bases and J by 0 bases, with 5 bases of the junction left unmatched. CDR3 length: 16 amino acids. The CDR3 protein is CASSLHRSGSSYEQYF. CDR3 in DNA: TGTGCCAGCAGCTTACACCGTAGCGGGAGCTCCTACGAGCAGTACTTC.